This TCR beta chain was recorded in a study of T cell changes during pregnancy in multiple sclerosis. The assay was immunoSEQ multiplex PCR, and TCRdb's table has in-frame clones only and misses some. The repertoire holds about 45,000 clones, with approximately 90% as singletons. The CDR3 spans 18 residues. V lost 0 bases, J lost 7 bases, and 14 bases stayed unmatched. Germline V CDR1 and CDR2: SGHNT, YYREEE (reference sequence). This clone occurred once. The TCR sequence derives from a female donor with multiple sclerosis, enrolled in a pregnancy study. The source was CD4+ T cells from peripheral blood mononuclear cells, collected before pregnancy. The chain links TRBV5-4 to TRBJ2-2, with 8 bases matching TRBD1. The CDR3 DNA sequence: TGTGCCAGCAGCTTGGGCCCAGGGGGCAGGCGGTTTGGCGGGGAGCTGTTTTTT. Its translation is CASSLGPGGRRFGGELFF.